Listed here are 19 T cell receptor beta chains from one sample, sequenced in a study of blood T cell repertoires in COVID-19. The table came from immunoSEQ multiplex PCR; TCRdb's copy has only in-frame clones and leaves some out. The sample holds about 78,000 clones; about 89% are singletons and the top ten take roughly 5%. Input material: peripheral blood. These receptors were taken from a man in his fifties with active or convalescent COVID-19.

This clone was seen a single time. The J gene is TRBJ2-3, the V gene TRBV3-1 (or the pseudogene TRBV3-2); perhaps TRBD2 as D (6 bases). The germline V gene has CDR1 LGHDT and CDR2 YNNKEL (reference sequence). This CDR3 is built from 15 residues. Trimming removed 4 bases at V and 7 bases at J, with 18 bases between. Here the CDR3 DNA reads TGTGCCAGCAGCCGAACGGAGGAGGGCATCTATACGCAGTATTTT. Protein sequence: CASSRTEEGIYTQYF.

CDR3 loop: CASSRGGFREKLFF. As DNA, the CDR3 is TGTGCCAGCAGCCGGGGGGGTTTCCGGGAAAAACTGTTTTTT. The V call is TRBV12-1, the J call TRBJ1-4. TRBV12-1 is a pseudogene locus. This CDR3 contains 14 residues.

This clone was seen just once. The chain couples TRBV7-6 to TRBJ2-2; TRBD2 aligns across 11 bases. V dropped 6 bases and J dropped 3; count of bases not matched to a gene: 6. The V gene's germline CDR1 is SGHVS and CDR2 FNYEAQ. This CDR3 contains 16 residues. CDR3 protein: CASSFSGGADTGELFF. The DNA of the CDR3 is TGTGCCAGCAGTTTTAGCGGGGGGGCCGACACCGGGGAGCTGTTTTTT.

Only one count was recorded for this clone. The J gene is TRBJ2-1, the V gene TRBV6-5; weak D call: TRBD2 (6 bases). The length of the CDR3 is 14 residues. Trimming left V 8 bases short and J 2 bases short, with 13 bases between. From germline, CDR1 is MNHEY and CDR2 SVGAGI. The CDR3 sequence is CASGVAGPYNEQFF. DNA of the CDR3: TGTGCCAGCGGGGTTGCGGGACCCTACAATGAGCAGTTCTTC.

The chain combines TRBV28 with TRBJ1-2; D unclear. Germline loops: CDR1 MDHEN, CDR2 SYDVKM. The CDR3 contains 13 residues. The V end was cut by 5 bases, the J end by 1 base, with 8 bases between. The CDR3 nucleotides are TGTGCCAGCAGTCGATCAGTTAACTATGGCTACACCTTC. Amino acid sequence: CASSRSVNYGYTF.

The chain carries TRBV5-6 and TRBJ1-2, with 7 bases matching TRBD1. CDR1 and CDR2 (germline): SGHDT, YYEEEE. Trimming cost V 3 bases and J 5 bases; bases outside gene matches: 1. This CDR3 has 12 residues. Here the CDR3 DNA reads TGTGCCAGCAGCTCAGGGGGGTATGGCTACACCTTC. It yields the protein CASSSGGYGYTF.

V gene TRBV6-1 combines with J gene TRBJ1-6; D remains ambiguous. CDR3 length: 13 amino acids. CDR1 and CDR2 (germline): MNHNS, SASEGT. The ends were cut back, 3 bases at V and 8 bases at J, with 8 bases in the middle. The CDR3 DNA is TGTGCCAGCAGTGACGTTTTCCATTCACCCCTCCACTTT. This translates into CASSDVFHSPLHF.

This clone was detected a few times. The chain employs TRBV7-9 and TRBJ2-4; TRBD1 matches 10 bases. J lost 8 bases, V lost 3 bases, and 7 bases had no gene match. This CDR3 spans 15 amino acids. CDR1 is SEHNR, CDR2 FQNEAQ, per germline (reference sequence). The CDR3 is CASSFGQGDRDIQYF. The DNA of the CDR3 is TGTGCCAGCAGCTTCGGACAGGGGGACCGGGACATTCAGTACTTC.

This clone appeared a single time. The chain has TRBV5-6 and TRBJ2-7; 7 bases are a match to TRBD1. The CDR3 spans 13 residues. Unmatched junction bases numbered 5, after V lost 3 bases and J lost 5 bases. Germline CDR1 reads SGHDT; CDR2 reads YYEEEE. Written as DNA, the CDR3 is TGTGCCAGCAGCTCAGGGGGTCCCCACGAGCAGTACGTC. It translates to CASSSGGPHEQYV.

The genes are TRBV23-1 and TRBJ2-5; a possible D gene is TRBD2 (5 bases). TRBV23-1 carries the ORF label, with uncertain function. The CDR3 runs to 16 residues. V dropped 0 bases and J dropped 4 bases, with 15 bases sitting between them. CDR3 sequence reads: CASSQSLGIRGETQYF. The CDR3 nucleotides are TGCGCCAGCAGTCAATCTTTGGGGATACGGGGAGAGACCCAGTACTTC.

CDR3: CASSLATTTNEKLFF. Written as DNA, the CDR3 is TGTGCCAGCAGCTTAGCGACAACAACTAATGAAAAACTGTTTTTT. This sequence joins TRBV7-2 and TRBJ1-4; no clear D. The CDR3 is made up of 15 amino acids. Germline CDR1 reads SGHTA; CDR2 reads FQGNSA. Trimming cost V 0 bases and J 0 bases, with 5 bases left between them.

V and J are TRBV4-3 and TRBJ2-5; 12 bases agree with TRBD2. The V segment lost 1 base and the J segment 2 bases; nucleotides outside the gene matches: 2. The CDR3 consists of 16 residues. CDR1 is LGHNA, CDR2 YSLEER, per germline. This CDR3 is CASSQGTSGTQETQYF. The CDR3 DNA reads as TGCGCCAGCAGCCAAGGGACTAGCGGGACACAAGAGACCCAGTACTTC.

V gene TRBV25-1 combines with J gene TRBJ1-1; no reliable D call. Germline V gives CDR1 MGHDK, CDR2 SYGVNS. There are 12 residues in the CDR3. Trimming removed 3 bases from V and 11 bases from J, with 13 bases in between. CDR3 coding DNA: TGTGCCAGCAGTGACCACAGACAAACGGCTTTCTTT. Translating it yields CASSDHRQTAFF.

The rearrangement joins TRBV7-2 to TRBJ2-3, with 11 bases lining up with TRBD2. The CDR3 runs to 16 residues. Germline V lookup: CDR1 SGHTA, CDR2 FQGNSA. The trim removed 1 base at V and 8 bases at J, leaving 8 bases unmatched. The CDR3 bases are TGTGCCAGCAGCTTAGAACTAGCGGGGGCCGGAAGTACGCAGTATTTT. Protein product: CASSLELAGAGSTQYF.

On this clone itself: Other DNA variants within this sample encode the same CDR3. J is TRBJ1-5 and V is TRBV19; 7 positions match TRBD1. The CDR3 runs 14 residues. V was pared by 2 bases and J by 4 bases, with 2 bases of the junction left unmatched. Germline values: CDR1 LNHDA, CDR2 SQIVND (reference sequence). The CDR3 sequence: CASSITGANQPQHF. The CDR3 region has the DNA TGTGCCAGTAGTATAACAGGGGCGAATCAGCCCCAGCATTTT.

The V gene is TRBV28, the J gene TRBJ1-2, with 7 bases aligning to TRBD1. CDR1 is MDHEN and CDR2 is SYDVKM in the germline V gene. This CDR3 has 14 amino acids. With V trimmed by 7 bases and J by 7 bases, 12 bases remained unmatched. CDR3 in amino acids: CASTSGQSRGGYTF. The CDR3 DNA sequence: TGTGCCAGCACCTCGGGACAGTCTCGTGGTGGCTACACCTTC.

V gene TRBV11-2 combines with J gene TRBJ1-6; D remains unclear. CDR3 length: 14 residues. The ends were cut back, 2 bases at V and 8 bases at J, with 10 bases in the middle. Germline CDR1 reads SGHAT; CDR2 reads FQNNGV. The CDR3 protein is CASSLMAEDSPLHF. The CDR3 nucleotides read TGTGCCAGCAGCTTAATGGCAGAAGATTCACCCCTCCACTTT.

This chain uses TRBV10-3 with TRBJ2-3; TRBD1 matches 9 bases. The CDR3 is 13 residues long. V shed 10 bases and J 4 bases; nucleotides not matched to a gene: 6. Germline loops: CDR1 ENHRY, CDR2 SYGVKD. CDR3 coding DNA: TGTGCCAACCGGGACAGGGAGTCAGATACGCAGTATTTT. It specifies CANRDRESDTQYF.

The chain couples TRBV7-2 to TRBJ2-1, with a weak D call TRBD2 (6 bases). Trimming shortened V by 5 bases and J by 7 bases, and 15 bases separated the two germline ends. The CDR3 is 14 amino acids. CDR1 SGHTA and CDR2 FQGNSA come from the germline V gene. CDR3: CASSPDRGSNEQFF. In nucleotides, the CDR3 is TGTGCCAGCAGCCCTGATCGGGGGAGTAATGAGCAGTTCTTC.